The present T cell receptor beta chain was sequenced within a study of shared clonotypes between healthy human individuals. TCRdb keeps only in-frame clones here, not all; method: immunoSEQ multiplex PCR. The sample carries 2 million to 3 million clones, over 85% recorded once. The V end was cut by 5 bases, the J end by 3 bases, with 14 bases between. CDR1 is SGHRS, CDR2 YFSETQ, per germline. The CDR3 sequence is 14 residues long. A split of CD4+ cells into CD45RA+ naive and CD45RA-negative memory subsets was performed. Sequencing was performed on naive CD4+ T cells from PBMCs. The subset denotes: CD45RA+ positively selected. The clonotype originates from a man aged 18 to 29 in good health. Some clones in this sample may be carry-over from other donors' samples. The chain couples TRBV5-1 to TRBJ1-2; D is unclear. Here the CDR3 reads CASSFGGVDYGYTF. CDR3 sequence (DNA): TGCGCCAGCAGTTTTGGTGGGGTGGACTATGGCTACACCTTC.